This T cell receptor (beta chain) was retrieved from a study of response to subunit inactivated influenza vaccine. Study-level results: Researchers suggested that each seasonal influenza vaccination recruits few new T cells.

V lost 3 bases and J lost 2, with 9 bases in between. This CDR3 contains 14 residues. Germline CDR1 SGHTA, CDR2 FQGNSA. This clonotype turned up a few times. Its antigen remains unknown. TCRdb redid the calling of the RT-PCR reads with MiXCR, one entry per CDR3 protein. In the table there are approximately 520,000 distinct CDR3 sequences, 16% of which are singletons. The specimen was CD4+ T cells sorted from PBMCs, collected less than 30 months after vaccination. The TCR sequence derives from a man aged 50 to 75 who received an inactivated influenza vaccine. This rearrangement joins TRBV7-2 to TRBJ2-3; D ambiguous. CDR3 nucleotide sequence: TGTGCCAGCAGCTTGGGCAGCCACACAGATACGCAGTATTTT. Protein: CASSLGSHTDTQYF.